These 20 T cell receptor beta chains originate from one sample sequenced in a study of blood T cell repertoires in COVID-19. Clones were sequenced by immunoSEQ multiplex PCR, and TCRdb holds only the in-frame ones, with some missing. The table includes over 450,000 clones, 89% detected once. Sequencing was done on a sample of peripheral blood. Source of these receptors: a man between 18 and 29 years old with COVID-19, enrolled during active disease.

The chain carries TRBV5-1 and TRBJ2-5, with 11 bases lining up with TRBD2. This CDR3 is built from 16 residues. Germline-derived CDR1 and CDR2 are SGHRS and YFSETQ. J was trimmed by 2 bases and V by 3 bases; bases with no gene match: 6. This chain's CDR3 is CASSSSTSGVQETQYF. As DNA, the CDR3 is TGCGCCAGCAGCTCCTCGACTAGCGGGGTACAAGAGACCCAGTACTTC.

The rearrangement joins TRBV12-3 or TRBV12-4 to TRBJ2-2; D unresolved. The CDR3 sequence is 12 residues long. Trimming cost V 8 bases and J 4 bases, with 8 bases left between them. The CDR3 coding sequence is TGTGCCAGCGAAAGCGTCACCGGGGAGCTGTTTTTT. Translated, it gives CASESVTGELFF.

The V and J genes are TRBV6-5 and TRBJ2-1; no clear D gene. CDR1 MNHEY and CDR2 SVGAGI come from the germline V gene. V lost 6 bases, J lost 6 bases, and 12 bases lay in between. The CDR3 contains 13 residues. The CDR3 nucleotides read TGTGCCAGCAGGCAGGCCCTCCTCAATGAGCAGTTCTTC. It encodes CASRQALLNEQFF.

The chain combines TRBV6-5 with TRBJ1-2; TRBD1 is a possible D gene (6 bases). V was pared by 6 bases and J by 1 base, with 15 bases between. Per germline, CDR1 MNHEY and CDR2 SVGAGI. The CDR3 is 15 residues long. The CDR3 region has the DNA TGTGCCAGCAGACGCACAGGGATGAGTAACTATGGCTACACCTTC. This gives the protein CASRRTGMSNYGYTF.

This rearrangement joins TRBV29-1 to TRBJ1-3; 7 nucleotides line up with TRBD1. The CDR3 has 12 amino acids. Germline CDR1 SQVTM, CDR2 ANQGSEA. V trimming: 6 bases; J trimming: 4 bases; junction bases outside the gene matches: 3. CDR3: CSVGDSGNTIYF. Written as DNA, the CDR3 is TGCAGCGTAGGGGACAGCGGAAACACCATATATTTT.

V is TRBV7-8 and J is TRBJ2-3; possible D gene TRBD2, 5 bases. The germline gives CDR1 SGHVS, CDR2 FQNEAQ. This CDR3 comprises 11 residues. The V gene lost 8 bases and the J gene lost 5 bases, with 8 bases spanning the gap. The CDR3: CASGEIDTQYF. In DNA form, the CDR3 reads TGTGCCAGCGGGGAGATAGATACGCAGTATTTT. The full variable domain, with the rest looked up from reference TRBV7-8 and TRBJ2-3, is GAGVSQSPRYKVAKRGQDVALRCDPISGHVSLFWYQQALGQGPEFLTYFQNEAQLDKSGLPSDRFFAERPEGSVSTLKIQRTQQEDSAVYLCASGEIDTQYFGPGTRLTVL.

The chain employs TRBV9 and TRBJ2-5; 12 nucleotides match TRBD2. Germline V gene data show CDR1 as SGDLS and CDR2 as YYNGEE. This CDR3 spans 16 amino acids. With 4 bases clipped from V and 7 bases from J, the junction kept 11 bases outside the gene matches. The CDR3 protein is CASSPTWTSGKGTQYF. CDR3 nucleotide sequence: TGTGCCAGCAGCCCCACCTGGACTAGCGGGAAAGGGACCCAGTACTTC.

This chain joins TRBV15 and TRBJ2-1; 7 bases line up with TRBD1. Looked up from germline, CDR1 is LNHNV and CDR2 is YYDKDF (reference sequence). The CDR3 has 16 amino acids. The junction had 10 bases not matched to a gene; V was cut back by 1 base and J by 7 bases. The CDR3 DNA is TGTGCCACCAGCAGAGGCCATTCGACAGGGATGAATGAGCAGTTCTTC. Its translation is CATSRGHSTGMNEQFF.

The chain is built from TRBV12-3 or TRBV12-4 and TRBJ1-1; no firm D call. The CDR3 has 12 residues. V was cut by 6 bases and J by 3 bases, with 8 bases left in between. This chain's CDR3 is CASRKQYTEAFF. The CDR3 nucleotides are TGTGCCAGCAGAAAACAGTACACTGAAGCTTTCTTT.

The V gene is TRBV7-6, the J gene TRBJ2-1, with D possibly TRBD2 on 6 matching bases. The CDR3 spans 17 residues. The germline CDR1 and CDR2 sequences are SGHVS and FNYEAQ. V lost 1 base and J lost 6, with 19 bases in between. The CDR3 DNA reads as TGTGCCAGCAGCTTAGGTCCCCGGGGGAGGAGGGGCAATGAGCAGTTCTTC. The encoded protein is CASSLGPRGRRGNEQFF.

This clone was detected only once. This chain links TRBV3-1 (or the pseudogene TRBV3-2) with TRBJ2-5; weak D call: TRBD1 (5 bases). Germline assignment: CDR1 LGHDT and CDR2 YNNKEL (reference sequence). V gave up 0 bases and J gave up 4 bases, with 6 bases separating them. The CDR3 is 13 amino acids. The CDR3 nucleotides read TGTGCCAGCAGCCAAGAAGGGGTAGAGACCCAGTACTTC. Translating it yields CASSQEGVETQYF.

This clone was observed a few times. The rearrangement uses TRBV5-4 and TRBJ2-1; D uncertain. V was cut by 4 bases and J by 4 bases, with 18 bases left in between. In germline, CDR1 is SGHNT, CDR2 YYREEE (reference sequence). The CDR3 length is 16 residues. The CDR3 coding sequence is TGTGCCAGCAGCCCCCCCCCGGCAGGCGAATACAATGAGCAGTTCTTC. As protein: CASSPPPAGEYNEQFF.

The chain recombines TRBV10-2 with TRBJ2-5; maybe TRBD1 (6 bases). V shed 6 bases and J shed 5 bases, with 16 bases lying between them. The CDR3 covers 14 residues. The germline V gene encodes CDR1 WSHSY and CDR2 SAAADI. CDR3 DNA: TGCGCCAGCAGGGATTATACAGGGCGGGAGACCCAGTACTTC. This gives the protein CASRDYTGRETQYF.

The chain has TRBV4-2 and TRBJ2-2; 8 bases match TRBD2. This CDR3 is built from 15 residues. Looked up from germline, CDR1 is LGHNA and CDR2 is YNFKEQ. With V trimmed by 4 bases and J by 2 bases, 3 bases remained unmatched. The CDR3 is CASSLGTSNTGELFF. The CDR3 coding sequence is TGTGCCAGCAGCCTAGGGACTAGTAACACCGGGGAGCTGTTTTTT.

This clone was counted once. The CDR3 loop reads CASGLIQGGEQYF. CDR3 coding DNA: TGTGCTAGTGGGCTCATCCAGGGGGGCGAGCAGTACTTC. The chain links TRBV12-5 to TRBJ2-7; TRBD1 is a possible D gene (7 bases). Trimming removed 6 bases at V and 6 bases at J, with 15 bases between. Germline CDR1 reads LGHNT; CDR2 reads FRNRAP. The CDR3 is made up of 13 amino acids.

This clone was counted between two and nine times. V usage is TRBV2 and J usage is TRBJ2-7, with TRBD2 matching over 14 bases. There are 14 residues in the CDR3. Germline V gene sequence: CDR1 SNHLY, CDR2 FYNNEI. V lost 5 bases to trimming and J lost 6 bases; unmatched junction nucleotides: 3. This CDR3 reads CASSIGTSGGEQYF. In DNA, the CDR3 is TGTGCCAGCAGTATCGGGACTAGCGGGGGCGAGCAGTACTTC.

This clone has only one observation. The rearrangement joins TRBV9 to TRBJ2-1, with 8 bases fitting TRBD2. The V gene end was trimmed by 0 bases and the J gene end by 15 bases; junction bases not matched to a gene: 11. The CDR3 sequence is 14 residues long. The germline V gene has CDR1 SGDLS and CDR2 YYNGEE. CDR3 in amino acids: CASSVDQGREVSFF. DNA of the CDR3: TGTGCCAGCAGCGTAGACCAGGGGCGGGAGGTCTCGTTCTTC.

This clone was seen a single time. The chain combines TRBV5-4 with TRBJ2-7, with 7 bases fitting TRBD1. V dropped 7 bases and J dropped 7; count of bases not matched to a gene: 8. Germline loops: CDR1 SGHNT, CDR2 YYREEE (reference sequence). The CDR3 covers 12 residues. The CDR3, as DNA: TGTGCCAGCGGCCCAGGGGGTAGGGAGCAGTACTTC. As protein: CASGPGGREQYF.

The chain carries TRBV4-1 and TRBJ1-1; D not certain. Trimming removed 0 bases from V and 0 bases from J, with 11 bases in between. Germline lookup yields CDR1 MGHRA and CDR2 YSYEKL. The CDR3 contains 16 residues. CDR3 in DNA: TGCGCCAGCAGCCAAGATCGTAGCCACATGAACACTGAAGCTTTCTTT. Its protein product is CASSQDRSHMNTEAFF.

V gene TRBV11-2 combines with J gene TRBJ2-7, with 8 bases lining up with TRBD2. CDR3 length equals 16 residues. Germline V lookup: CDR1 SGHAT, CDR2 FQNNGV. V shed 2 bases, J shed 1 base, and the junction held 7 bases outside the gene matches. The CDR3 DNA is TGTGCCAGCAGCTTATCTAGCGGGTACCGATCCTACGAGCAGTACTTC. It yields the protein CASSLSSGYRSYEQYF.